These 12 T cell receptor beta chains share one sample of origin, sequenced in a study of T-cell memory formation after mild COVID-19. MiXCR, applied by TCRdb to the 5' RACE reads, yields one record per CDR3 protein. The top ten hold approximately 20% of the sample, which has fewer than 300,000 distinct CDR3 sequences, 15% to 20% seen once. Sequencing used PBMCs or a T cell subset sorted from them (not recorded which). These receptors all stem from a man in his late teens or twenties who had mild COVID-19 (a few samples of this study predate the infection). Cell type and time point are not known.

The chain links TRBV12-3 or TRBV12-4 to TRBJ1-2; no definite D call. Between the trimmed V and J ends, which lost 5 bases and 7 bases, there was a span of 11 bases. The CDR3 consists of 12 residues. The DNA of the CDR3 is TGTGCCAGCAGTCGAGGAGCGAGTGGCTACACCTTC. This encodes CASSRGASGYTF.

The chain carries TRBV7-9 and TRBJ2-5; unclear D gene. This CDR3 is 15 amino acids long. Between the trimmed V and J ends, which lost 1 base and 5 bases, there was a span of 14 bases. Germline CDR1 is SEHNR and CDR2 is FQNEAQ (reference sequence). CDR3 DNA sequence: TGTGCCAGCAGCTTAGGGCCTAACCTTCTGGAGACCCAGTACTTC. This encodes CASSLGPNLLETQYF.

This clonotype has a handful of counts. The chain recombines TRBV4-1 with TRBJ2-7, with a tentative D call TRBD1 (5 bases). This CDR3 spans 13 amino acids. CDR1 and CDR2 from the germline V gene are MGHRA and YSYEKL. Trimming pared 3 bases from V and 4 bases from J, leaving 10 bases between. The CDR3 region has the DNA TGCGCCAGCAGCCAGGGGCCGTTATACGAGCAGTACTTC. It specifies CASSQGPLYEQYF.

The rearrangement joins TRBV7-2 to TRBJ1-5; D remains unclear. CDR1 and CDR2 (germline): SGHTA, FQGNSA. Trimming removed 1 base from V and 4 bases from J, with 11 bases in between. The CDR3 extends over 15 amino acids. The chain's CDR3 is CASSLDSSLNQPQHF. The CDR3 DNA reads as TGTGCCAGCAGCTTAGACAGCTCCTTAAATCAGCCCCAGCATTTT.

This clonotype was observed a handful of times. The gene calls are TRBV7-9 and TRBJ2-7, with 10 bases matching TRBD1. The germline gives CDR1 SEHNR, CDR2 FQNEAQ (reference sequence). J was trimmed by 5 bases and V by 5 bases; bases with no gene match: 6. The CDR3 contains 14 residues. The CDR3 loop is CASSHRDRGNEQYF. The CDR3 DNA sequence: TGTGCCAGCAGCCACCGGGACAGGGGTAACGAGCAGTACTTC.

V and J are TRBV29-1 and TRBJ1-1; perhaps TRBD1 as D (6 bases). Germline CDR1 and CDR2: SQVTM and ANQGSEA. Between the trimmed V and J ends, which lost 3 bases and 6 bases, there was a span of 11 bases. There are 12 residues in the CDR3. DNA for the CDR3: TGCAGCGTTGATATGGGGACATCTGAAGCTTTCTTT. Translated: CSVDMGTSEAFF.

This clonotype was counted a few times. CDR3 in amino acids: CASSKVEGYEQYV. CDR3 nucleotide sequence: TGTGCCAGCAGCAAAGTGGAGGGTTACGAGCAGTACGTC. The chain carries TRBV21-1 and TRBJ2-7; the table assigns TRBD2, which was not confirmed against the DNA. TRBV21-1 is marked as a pseudogene. The CDR3 has 13 amino acids.

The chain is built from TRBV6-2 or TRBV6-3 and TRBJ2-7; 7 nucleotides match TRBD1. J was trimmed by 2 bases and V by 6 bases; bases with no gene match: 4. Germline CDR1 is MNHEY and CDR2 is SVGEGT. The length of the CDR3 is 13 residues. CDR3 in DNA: TGTGCCAGCAGCCAGGACAGGCCCTACGAGCAGTACGTC. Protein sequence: CASSQDRPYEQYV.

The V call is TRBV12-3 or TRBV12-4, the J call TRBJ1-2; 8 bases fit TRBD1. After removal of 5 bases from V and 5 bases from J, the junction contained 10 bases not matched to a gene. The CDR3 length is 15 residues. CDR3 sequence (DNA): TGTGCCAGCAGTGCATCCGGGACAGGACTATATGGCTACACCTTC. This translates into CASSASGTGLYGYTF.

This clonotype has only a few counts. The CDR3, as DNA: TGCGCCAGCAGCGAGACCGGGACAGGGACGAACACTGAAGCTTTCTTT. Amino acids: CASSETGTGTNTEAFF. The chain links TRBV5-1 to TRBJ1-1; 9 bases align to TRBD1. The V and J ends lost 4 bases and 1 base, in that order; junction bases with no gene match: 8. Germline V gives CDR1 SGHRS, CDR2 YFSETQ. This CDR3 comprises 16 residues.

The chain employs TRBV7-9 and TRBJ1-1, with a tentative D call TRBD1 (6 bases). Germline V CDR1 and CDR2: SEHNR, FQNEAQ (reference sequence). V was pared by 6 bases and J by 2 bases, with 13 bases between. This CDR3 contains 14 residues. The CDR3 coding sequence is TGTGCCAGCAGGGTTCCCGGGGGCAACACTGAAGCTTTCTTT. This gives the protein CASRVPGGNTEAFF.

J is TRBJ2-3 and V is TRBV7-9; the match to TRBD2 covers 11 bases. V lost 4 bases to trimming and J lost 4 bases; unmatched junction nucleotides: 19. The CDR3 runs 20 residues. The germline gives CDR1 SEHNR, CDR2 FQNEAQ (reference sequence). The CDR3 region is CASSSIKPGTSGGRADTQYF. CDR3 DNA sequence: TGTGCCAGCAGCTCTATTAAACCGGGGACTAGCGGCGGCCGGGCAGATACGCAGTATTTT.